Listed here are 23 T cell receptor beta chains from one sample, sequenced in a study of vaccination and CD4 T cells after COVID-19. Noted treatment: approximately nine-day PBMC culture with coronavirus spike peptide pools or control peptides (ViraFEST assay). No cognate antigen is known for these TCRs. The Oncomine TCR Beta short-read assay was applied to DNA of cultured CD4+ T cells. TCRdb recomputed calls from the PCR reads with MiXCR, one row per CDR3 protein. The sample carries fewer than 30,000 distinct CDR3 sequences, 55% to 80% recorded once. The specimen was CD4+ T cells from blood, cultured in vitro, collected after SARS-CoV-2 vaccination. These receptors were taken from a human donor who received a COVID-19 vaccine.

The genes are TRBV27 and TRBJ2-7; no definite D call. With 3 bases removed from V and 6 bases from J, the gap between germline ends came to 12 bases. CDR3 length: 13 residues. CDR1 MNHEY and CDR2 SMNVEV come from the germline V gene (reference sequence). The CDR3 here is CASSFLGQAEQYF. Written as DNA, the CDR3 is TGTGCCAGCAGTTTTCTGGGTCAGGCCGAGCAGTACTTC.

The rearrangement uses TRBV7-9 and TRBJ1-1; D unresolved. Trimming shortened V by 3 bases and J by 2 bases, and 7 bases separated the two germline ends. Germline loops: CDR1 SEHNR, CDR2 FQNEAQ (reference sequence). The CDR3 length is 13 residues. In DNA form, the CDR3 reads TGTGCCAGCAGCTTTGCAGCTAACACTGAAGCTTTCTTT. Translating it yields CASSFAANTEAFF.

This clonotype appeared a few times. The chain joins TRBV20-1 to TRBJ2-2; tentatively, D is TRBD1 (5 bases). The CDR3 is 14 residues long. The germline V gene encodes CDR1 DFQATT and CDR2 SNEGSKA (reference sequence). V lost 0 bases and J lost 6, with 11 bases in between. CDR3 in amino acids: CSARDSRAAGELFF. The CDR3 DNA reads TGCAGTGCTAGAGATTCCAGGGCGGCCGGGGAGCTGTTTTTT.

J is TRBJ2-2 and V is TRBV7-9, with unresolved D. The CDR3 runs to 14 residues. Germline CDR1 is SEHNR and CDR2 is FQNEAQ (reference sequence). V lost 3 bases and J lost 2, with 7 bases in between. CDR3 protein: CASSFSRNTGELFF. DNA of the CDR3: TGTGCCAGCAGCTTCAGTAGAAACACCGGGGAGCTGTTTTTT.

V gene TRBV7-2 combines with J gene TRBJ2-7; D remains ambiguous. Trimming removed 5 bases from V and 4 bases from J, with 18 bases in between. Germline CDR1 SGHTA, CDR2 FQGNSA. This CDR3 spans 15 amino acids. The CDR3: CASSQRLSTVYEQYF. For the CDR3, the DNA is TGTGCCAGCAGCCAGCGACTGAGTACCGTGTACGAGCAGTACTTC. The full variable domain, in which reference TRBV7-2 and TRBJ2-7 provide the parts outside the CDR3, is GAGVSQSPSNKVTEKGKDVELRCDPISGHTALYWYRQSLGQGLEFLIYFQGNSAPDKSGLPSDRFSAERTGGSVSTLTIQRTQQEDSAVYLCASSQRLSTVYEQYFGPGTRLTVT.

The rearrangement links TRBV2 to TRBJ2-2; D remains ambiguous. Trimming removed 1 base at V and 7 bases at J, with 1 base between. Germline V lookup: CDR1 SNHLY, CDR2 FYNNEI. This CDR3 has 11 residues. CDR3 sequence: CASSEDGELFF. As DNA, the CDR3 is TGTGCCAGCAGTGAAGACGGGGAGCTGTTTTTT.

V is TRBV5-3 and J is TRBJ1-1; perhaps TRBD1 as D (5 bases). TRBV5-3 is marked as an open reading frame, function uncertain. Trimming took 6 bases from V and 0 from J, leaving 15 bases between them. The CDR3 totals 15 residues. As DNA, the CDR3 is TGTGCCAGAATTCCCCTCGGGGGGGTGAACACTGAAGCTTTCTTT. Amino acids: CARIPLGGVNTEAFF.

CDR3 DNA sequence: TGTGCCAGCAGCTTAGATCTAGCGACGGGCACCGGGGAGCTGTTTTTT. Amino acids: CASSLDLATGTGELFF. V and J are TRBV7-2 and TRBJ2-2, with D perhaps matching TRBD2 (6 bases). The CDR3 runs 16 residues. The germline V gene has CDR1 SGHTA and CDR2 FQGNSA. Trimming removed 1 base from V and 4 bases from J, with 13 bases in between.

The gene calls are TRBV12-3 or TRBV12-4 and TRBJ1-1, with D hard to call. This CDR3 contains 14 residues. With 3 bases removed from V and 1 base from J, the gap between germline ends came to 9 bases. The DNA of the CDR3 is TGTGCCAGCAGTTTCGGGCTCAAGAACACTGAAGCTTTCTTT. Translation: CASSFGLKNTEAFF.

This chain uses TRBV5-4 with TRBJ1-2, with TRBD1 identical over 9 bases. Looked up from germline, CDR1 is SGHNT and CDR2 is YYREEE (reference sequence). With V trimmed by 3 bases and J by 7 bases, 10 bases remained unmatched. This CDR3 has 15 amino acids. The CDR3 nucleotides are TGTGCCAGCAGCTCGCTACAGGGGGCTCTTGGTGGCTACACCTTC. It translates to CASSSLQGALGGYTF.

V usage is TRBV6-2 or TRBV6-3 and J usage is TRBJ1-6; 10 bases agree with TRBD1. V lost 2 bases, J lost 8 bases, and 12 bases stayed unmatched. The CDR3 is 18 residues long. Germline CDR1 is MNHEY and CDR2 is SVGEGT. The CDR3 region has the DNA TGTGCCAGCAGTTACCACCGGGACAGGGGTGGACCTGATTCACCCCTCCACTTT. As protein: CASSYHRDRGGPDSPLHF.

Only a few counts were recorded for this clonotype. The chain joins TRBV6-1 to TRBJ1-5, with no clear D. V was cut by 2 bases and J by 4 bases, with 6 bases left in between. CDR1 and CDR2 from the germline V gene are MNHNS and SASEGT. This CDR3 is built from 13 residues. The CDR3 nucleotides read TGTGCCAGCAGTGAACTCTTAAATCAGCCCCAGCATTTT. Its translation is CASSELLNQPQHF.

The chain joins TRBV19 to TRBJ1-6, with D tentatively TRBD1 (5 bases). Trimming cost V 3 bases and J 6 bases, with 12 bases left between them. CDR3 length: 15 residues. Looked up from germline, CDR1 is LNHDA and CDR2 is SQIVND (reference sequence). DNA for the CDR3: TGTGCCAGTAGTATCCGGGGGGATAGTAATTCACCCCTCCACTTT. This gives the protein CASSIRGDSNSPLHF.

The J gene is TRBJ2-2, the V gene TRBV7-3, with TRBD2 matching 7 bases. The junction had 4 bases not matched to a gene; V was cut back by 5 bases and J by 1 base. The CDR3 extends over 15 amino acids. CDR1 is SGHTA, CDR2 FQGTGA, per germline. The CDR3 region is CASSRTSENTGELFF. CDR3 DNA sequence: TGTGCCAGCAGCCGCACTAGCGAGAACACCGGGGAGCTGTTTTTT.

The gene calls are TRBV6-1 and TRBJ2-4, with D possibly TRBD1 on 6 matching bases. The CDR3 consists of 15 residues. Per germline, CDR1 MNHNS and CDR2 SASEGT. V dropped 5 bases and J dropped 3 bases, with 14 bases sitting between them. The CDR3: CASSPDRISKNIQYF. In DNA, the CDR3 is TGTGCCAGCAGTCCAGACAGGATTAGCAAAAACATTCAGTACTTC.

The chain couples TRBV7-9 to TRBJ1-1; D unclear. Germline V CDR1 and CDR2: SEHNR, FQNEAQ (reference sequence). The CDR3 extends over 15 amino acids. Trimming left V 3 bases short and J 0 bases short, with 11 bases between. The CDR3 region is CASSFDVGMNTEAFF. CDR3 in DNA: TGTGCCAGCAGCTTCGACGTCGGAATGAACACTGAAGCTTTCTTT. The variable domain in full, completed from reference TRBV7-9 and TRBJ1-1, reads DTGVSQNPRHKITKRGQNVTFRCDPISEHNRLYWYRQTLGQGPEFLTYFQNEAQLEKSRLLSDRFSAERPKGSFSTLEIQRTEQGDSAMYLCASSFDVGMNTEAFFGQGTRLTVV.

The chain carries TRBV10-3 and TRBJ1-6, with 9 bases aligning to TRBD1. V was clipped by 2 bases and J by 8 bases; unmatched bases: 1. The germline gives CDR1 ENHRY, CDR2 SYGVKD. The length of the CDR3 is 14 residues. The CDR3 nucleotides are TGTGCCATCAGTGAGGGACAGGGGTATTCACCCCTCCACTTT. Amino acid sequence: CAISEGQGYSPLHF.

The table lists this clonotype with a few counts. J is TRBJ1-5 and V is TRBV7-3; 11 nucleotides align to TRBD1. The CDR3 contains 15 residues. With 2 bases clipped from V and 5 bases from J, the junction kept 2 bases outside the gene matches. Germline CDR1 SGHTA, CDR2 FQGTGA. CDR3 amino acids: CASSLLDRGHQPQHF. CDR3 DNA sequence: TGTGCCAGCAGCTTATTGGACAGGGGGCATCAGCCCCAGCATTTT.

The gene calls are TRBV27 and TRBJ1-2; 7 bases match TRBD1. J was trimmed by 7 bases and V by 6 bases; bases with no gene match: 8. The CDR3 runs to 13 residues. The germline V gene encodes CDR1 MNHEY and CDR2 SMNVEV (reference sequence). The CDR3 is CASSTGDRGGYTF. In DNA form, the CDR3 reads TGTGCCAGCAGCACAGGGGATAGGGGTGGCTACACCTTC.

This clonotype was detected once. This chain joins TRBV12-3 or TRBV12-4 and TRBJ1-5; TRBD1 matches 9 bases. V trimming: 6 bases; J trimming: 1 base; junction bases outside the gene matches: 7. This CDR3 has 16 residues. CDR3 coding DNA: TGTGCCAGCAGCCCGCCCGGGACAGGGAGCAATCAGCCCCAGCATTTT. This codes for CASSPPGTGSNQPQHF.

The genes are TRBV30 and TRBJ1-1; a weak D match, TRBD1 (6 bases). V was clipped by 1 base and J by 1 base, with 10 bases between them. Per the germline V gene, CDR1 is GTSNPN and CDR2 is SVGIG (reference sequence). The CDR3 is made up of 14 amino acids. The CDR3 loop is CAWSEGVENTEAFF. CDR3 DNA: TGTGCCTGGAGTGAGGGGGTGGAGAACACTGAAGCTTTCTTT.

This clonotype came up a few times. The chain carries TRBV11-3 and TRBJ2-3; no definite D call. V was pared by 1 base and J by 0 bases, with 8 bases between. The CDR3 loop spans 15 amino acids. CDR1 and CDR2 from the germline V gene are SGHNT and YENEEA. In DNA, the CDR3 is TGTGCCAGCAGCTTAGGTCTACAGAGCACAGATACGCAGTATTTT. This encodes CASSLGLQSTDTQYF.

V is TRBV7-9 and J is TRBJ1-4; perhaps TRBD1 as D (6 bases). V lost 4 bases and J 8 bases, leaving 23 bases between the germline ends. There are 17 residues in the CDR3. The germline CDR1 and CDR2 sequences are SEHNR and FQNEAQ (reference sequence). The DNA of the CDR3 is TGTGCCAGCAGCTCTAACCAGGGGACTCGCGTATGGGAAAAACTGTTTTTT. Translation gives CASSSNQGTRVWEKLFF.